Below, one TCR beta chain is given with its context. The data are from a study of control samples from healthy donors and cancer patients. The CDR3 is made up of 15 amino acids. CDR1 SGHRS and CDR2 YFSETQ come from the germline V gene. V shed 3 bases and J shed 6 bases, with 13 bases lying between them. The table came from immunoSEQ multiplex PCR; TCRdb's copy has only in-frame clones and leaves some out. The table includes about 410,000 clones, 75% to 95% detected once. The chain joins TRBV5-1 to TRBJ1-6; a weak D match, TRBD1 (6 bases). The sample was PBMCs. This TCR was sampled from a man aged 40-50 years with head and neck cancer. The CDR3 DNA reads TGCGCCAGCAGCTGGACCGGGGGGCGTAATTCACCCCTCCACTTT. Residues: CASSWTGGRNSPLHF.